The source of this T cell receptor beta chain is a study of blood T cells in healthy people across ages. Then a second PCR, running roughly 7 to 11 cycles, was carried out with a sample-barcoded 5' primer and a J-beta primer mix. Using its own MiXCR run on the 5' RACE reads, TCRdb lists one record per CDR3 protein. Here the sample spans around 1,000,000 distinct CDR3 sequences, almost 25% being singletons. This sample was also put to use in a study of T cells of mothers and their children.

This sequence originates from a girl aged 2 to 10 in good health. The sample was blood.

CDR3 sequence (DNA): TGCGCCAGCAGCCAAGATCCTCTGGCCAACGTCCTGACTTTC. Translating it yields CASSQDPLANVLTF. This chain uses TRBV4-1 with TRBJ2-6; no clear D. Germline CDR1 is MGHRA and CDR2 is YSYEKL. Trimming pared 0 bases from V and 6 bases from J, leaving 6 bases between. The CDR3 spans 14 residues.